These T cell receptor beta chains were read from a single sample in a study of Tregs in tolerant kidney transplant recipients. The table came from immunoSEQ multiplex PCR; TCRdb's copy has only in-frame clones and leaves some out. Of some 240,000 clones listed, approximately 83% are singletons. Material for sequencing was CD4+ T cells from blood. These receptors all stem from a human donor in good health. Both conserved end residues are part of each CDR3.

CDR3 length: 15
J gene: TRBJ1-6
V gene: TRBV6-5
CDR3 protein: CASSYSVKLGSPLHF

CDR3 length: 13
J gene: TRBJ1-1
V gene: TRBV30
CDR3 protein: CAFEAQGGTEAFF

CDR3 length: 11
J gene: TRBJ2-7
V gene: TRBV20-1
CDR3 protein: CSALRQAQQYF

CDR3 length: 15
J gene: TRBJ1-1
V gene: TRBV10-1
CDR3 protein: CASSVDRGQNTEAFF

CDR3 length: 16
J gene: TRBJ2-1
V gene: TRBV15
CDR3 protein: CATSRDRAGDFGEQFF

CDR3 length: 13
J gene: TRBJ2-7
V gene: TRBV2
CDR3 protein: CASSGTDGAEQYF

CDR3 length: 12
J gene: TRBJ2-5
V gene: TRBV7-9
CDR3 protein: CASSLDPETQYF

CDR3 length: 16
J gene: TRBJ2-3
V gene: TRBV5-1
CDR3 protein: CASSSLLVSSTDTQYF

CDR3 length: 16
J gene: TRBJ2-7
V gene: TRBV6-6
CDR3 protein: CASSPGTSGSSYEQYF

CDR3 length: 14
J gene: TRBJ1-1
V gene: TRBV6-5
CDR3 protein: CASGKGWLNTEAFF

CDR3 length: 13
J gene: TRBJ2-5
V gene: TRBV30
CDR3 protein: CAWGSSGEETQYF

CDR3 length: 15
J gene: TRBJ2-5
V gene: TRBV18
CDR3 protein: CASSPHAGTQETQYF

CDR3 length: 18
J gene: TRBJ1-1
V gene: TRBV5-1
CDR3 protein: CASSLADFGEGAQTEAFF

CDR3 length: 14
J gene: TRBJ2-2
V gene: TRBV2
CDR3 protein: CASSELAGTGELFF

CDR3 length: 15
J gene: TRBJ2-1
V gene: TRBV2
CDR3 protein: CASSKTPGQDNEQFF

CDR3 length: 14
J gene: TRBJ2-5
V gene: TRBV5-1
CDR3 protein: CASSTGGRGETQYF

CDR3 length: 14
J gene: TRBJ2-3
V gene: TRBV7-6
CDR3 protein: CASSLQLRGQTQYF

CDR3 length: 14
J gene: TRBJ2-1
V gene: TRBV11-2
CDR3 protein: CASSLASSYNEQFF

CDR3 length: 18
J gene: TRBJ2-1
V gene: TRBV4-1
CDR3 protein: CASSQYPSGGAIHNEQFF

CDR3 length: 15
J gene: TRBJ2-1
V gene: TRBV7-9
CDR3 protein: CASSLGLAGKNEQFF

CDR3 length: 13
J gene: TRBJ2-5
V gene: TRBV5-1
CDR3 protein: CASSEGGDETQYF

CDR3 length: 12
J gene: TRBJ2-7
V gene: TRBV30
CDR3 protein: CAWSGTGNEQYF